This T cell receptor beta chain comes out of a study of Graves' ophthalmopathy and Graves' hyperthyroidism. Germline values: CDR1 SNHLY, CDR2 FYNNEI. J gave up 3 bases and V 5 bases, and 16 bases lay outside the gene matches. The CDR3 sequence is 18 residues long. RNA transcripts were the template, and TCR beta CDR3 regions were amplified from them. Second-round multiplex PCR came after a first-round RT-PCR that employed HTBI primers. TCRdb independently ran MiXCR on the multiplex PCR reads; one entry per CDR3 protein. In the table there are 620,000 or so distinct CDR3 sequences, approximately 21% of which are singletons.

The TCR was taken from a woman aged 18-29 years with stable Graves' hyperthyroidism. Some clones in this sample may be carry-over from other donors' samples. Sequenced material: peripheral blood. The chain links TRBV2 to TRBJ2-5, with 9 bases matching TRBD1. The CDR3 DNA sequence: TGTGCCAGCAGTTTCCCTCGGACAGGGGCCGCCTGGGAAGAGACCCAGTACTTC. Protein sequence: CASSFPRTGAAWEETQYF.